The clone carrying this T cell receptor (delta chain) was detected a few times. Trimming cost V 5 bases and J 0 bases; bases outside gene matches: 15. The CDR3 is made up of 18 amino acids. Germline loops: CDR1 GEAIGNYY, CDR2 EKD. This specimen comes from a study of gamma-delta T cells after stem cell transplantation. TCRdb re-called the RT-PCR reads using CATT. This sample has about 1,500 delta-chain clones, with over 8% found just once. The sample comprised gamma-delta T cells. The sequence was collected from a human donor. It is not recorded whose cells these are; they may come from a transplant donor. This chain uses TRDV2 with TRDJ1; 9 bases are a match to TRDD3. The CDR3 DNA reads TGTGCCTGTGGCTCTCTGAACGGGGGATACTCGTACACCGATAAACTCATCTTT. This gives the protein CACGSLNGGYSYTDKLIF.